This T cell receptor (beta chain) was captured by sequencing in a study of T cell repertoires in cytomegalovirus infection. At least ten counts were recorded for this clonotype. Its specificity is not known. Germline-derived CDR1 and CDR2 are LNHDA and SQIVND (reference sequence). Unmatched junction bases numbered 3, after V lost 5 bases and J lost 6 bases. The CDR3 length is 14 residues. TCRdb re-called the reads with MiXCR, one entry per CDR3 protein. The repertoire consists of a few hundred thousand distinct CDR3 sequences, with more than 20% occurring once and the leading ten covering approximately 12%.

The specimen was cultured PBMCs, collected from culture after CMV antigen stimulation. The chain is built from TRBV19 and TRBJ2-2, with TRBD2 identical over 10 bases. The sequence derives from a human donor in good health (CMV status not recorded). Some clones in this sample may be carry-over from other donors' samples. The CDR3 region has the DNA TGTGCCAGTAGTCCGGGACTAGCGCCCGGGGAGCTGTTTTTT. This gives the protein CASSPGLAPGELFF.